This record concerns one T cell receptor beta chain sequence. This may arise from a read error, as a much more abundant clone is one base away. MiXCR, run by TCRdb on the reads, gives a single entry per CDR3 protein. The sample gives fewer than 550,000 distinct CDR3 sequences, around 27% of which show up once; roughly an eighth is in the top ten. The data originate from a study of T cell repertoires in cytomegalovirus infection. The overall study: An indication of both CMV infection and matching HLA type came from public TCR beta signatures.

Germline V gene sequence: CDR1 MGHRA, CDR2 YSYEKL. This CDR3 has 15 amino acids. The sequenced sample consisted of PBMCs. The V and J genes are TRBV4-1 and TRBJ2-7; D not resolved. This receptor was taken from a human donor in good health (CMV status not recorded). Some clones in this sample may be carry-over from other donors' samples. DNA for the CDR3: TGCGCCAGAAGCCAAGAAGTGGGCATCCTCGGCGAGCAGTACTTC. It encodes CARSQEVGILGEQYF.